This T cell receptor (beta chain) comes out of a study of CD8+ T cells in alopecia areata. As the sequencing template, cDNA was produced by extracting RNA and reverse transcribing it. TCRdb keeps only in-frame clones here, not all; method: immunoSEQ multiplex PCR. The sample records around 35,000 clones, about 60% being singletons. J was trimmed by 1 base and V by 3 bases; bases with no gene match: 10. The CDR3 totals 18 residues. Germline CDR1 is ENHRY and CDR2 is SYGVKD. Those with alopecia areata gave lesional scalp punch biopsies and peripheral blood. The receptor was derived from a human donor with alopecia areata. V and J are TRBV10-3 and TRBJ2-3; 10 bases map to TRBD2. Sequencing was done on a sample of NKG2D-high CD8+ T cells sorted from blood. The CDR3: CAISDGPGTSARTDTQYF. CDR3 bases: TGTGCCATCAGTGACGGCCCAGGGACTAGCGCCCGCACAGATACGCAGTATTTT.